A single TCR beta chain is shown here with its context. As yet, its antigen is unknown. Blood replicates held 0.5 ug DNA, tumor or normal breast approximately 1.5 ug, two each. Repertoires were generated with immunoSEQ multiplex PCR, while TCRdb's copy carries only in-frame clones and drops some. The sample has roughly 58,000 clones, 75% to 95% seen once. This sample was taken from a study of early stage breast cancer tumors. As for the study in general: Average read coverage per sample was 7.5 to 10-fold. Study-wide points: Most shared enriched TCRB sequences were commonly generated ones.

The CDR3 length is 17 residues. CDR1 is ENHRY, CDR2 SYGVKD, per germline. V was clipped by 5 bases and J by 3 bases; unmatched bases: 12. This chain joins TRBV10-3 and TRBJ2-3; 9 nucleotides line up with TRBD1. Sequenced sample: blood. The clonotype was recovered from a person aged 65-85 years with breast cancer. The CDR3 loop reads CAISPLMGGQGTDTQYF. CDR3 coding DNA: TGTGCCATCAGTCCATTAATGGGGGGACAGGGAACAGATACGCAGTATTTT.